Below are 11 T cell receptor beta chains sequenced from a single sample in a study of T cells in Graves' hyperthyroidism and ophthalmopathy. The CDR3 regions of TCR beta were amplified from RNA transcripts. Initially, a first-round RT-PCR of the TCR CDR3 employed the HTBI primer set. TCRdb recomputed calls from the multiplex PCR reads with MiXCR, one row per CDR3 protein. The table has about 580,000 distinct CDR3 sequences, around 46% seen once. Input material: peripheral blood or thyroid tissue (not recorded which). Source of these receptors: a young woman with Graves' hyperthyroidism.

This clonotype was detected many times. The chain recombines TRBV29-1 with TRBJ1-1; 8 positions agree with TRBD1. Germline-derived CDR1 and CDR2 are SQVTM and ANQGSEA. CDR3 length equals 12 residues. The V gene end was trimmed by 5 bases and the J gene end by 10 bases; junction bases not matched to a gene: 9. CDR3: CSVIGQGGVAFF. In DNA, the CDR3 is TGCAGCGTTATAGGACAGGGTGGGGTAGCTTTCTTT.

The rearrangement links TRBV18 to TRBJ2-7; the D gene is possibly TRBD1 (6 bases). V dropped 5 bases and J dropped 2 bases, with 13 bases sitting between them. This CDR3 spans 14 amino acids. Germline loops: CDR1 KGHSH, CDR2 LQKENI. CDR3 DNA: TGTGCCAGCTCAACGAGACAGGCAACCTACGAGCAGTACTTC. Amino acids: CASSTRQATYEQYF. The full variable domain, in which reference TRBV18 and TRBJ2-7 provide the parts outside the CDR3, is NAGVMQNPRHLVRRRGQEARLRCSPMKGHSHVYWYRQLPEEGLKFMVYLQKENIIDESGMPKERFSAEFPKEGPSILRIQQVVRGDSAAYFCASSTRQATYEQYFGPGTRLTVT.

The sample holds one count of this clonotype. V is TRBV20-1 and J is TRBJ2-3; 15 bases match TRBD2. Germline V lookup: CDR1 DFQATT, CDR2 SNEGSKA (reference sequence). J lost 0 bases, V lost 2 bases, and 6 bases had no gene match. The CDR3 runs 18 residues. This CDR3 is CSARKLGLAGGSTDTQYF. The DNA of the CDR3 is TGCAGTGCTAGAAAGCTAGGACTAGCGGGAGGGAGCACAGATACGCAGTATTTT.

This chain joins TRBV7-2 and TRBJ2-7; 11 bases fit TRBD2. Germline V gene lookup returns CDR1 SGHTA and CDR2 FQGNSA. With 3 bases clipped from V and 12 bases from J, the junction kept 10 bases outside the gene matches. CDR3 length equals 14 residues. CDR3 region: CASSLKLAGDNLYF. CDR3 nucleotide sequence: TGTGCCAGCAGCTTGAAACTAGCGGGAGACAATCTGTACTTC.

This clonotype was picked up many times. The rearrangement uses TRBV2 and TRBJ1-1; D might be TRBD1 (6 bases). Germline CDR1 reads SNHLY; CDR2 reads FYNNEI. V shed 6 bases and J shed 5 bases, with 13 bases lying between them. The CDR3 has 13 amino acids. CDR3 nucleotide sequence: TGTGCCAGCAGGGGCCGGGGGCCTACTGAAGCTTTCTTT. Its translation: CASRGRGPTEAFF.

This clonotype has more than one count but fewer than ten. This chain uses TRBV7-2 with TRBJ2-2; 8 bases match TRBD2. V shed 7 bases and J 3 bases; nucleotides not matched to a gene: 13. Germline CDR1 is SGHTA and CDR2 is FQGNSA. The CDR3 totals 17 residues. Written as DNA, the CDR3 is TGTGCCAGCACGCTGGGAGCGGGAGATAAGTACACCGGGGAGCTGTTTTTT. Translating gives CASTLGAGDKYTGELFF.

The V call is TRBV12-3 or TRBV12-4, the J call TRBJ2-5, with D possibly being TRBD2 (7 bases). The CDR3 contains 13 residues. This CDR3 is CAREERGGETQYF. The CDR3 bases are TGTGCTAGGGAAGAGAGGGGGGGAGAGACCCAGTACTTC.

The chain employs TRBV6-5 and TRBJ2-2; the match to TRBD1 covers 7 bases. The junction had 6 bases not matched to a gene; V was cut back by 2 bases and J by 0 bases. Germline V gene data show CDR1 as MNHEY and CDR2 as SVGAGI. This CDR3 contains 17 residues. The CDR3 loop is CASSYRRTGANTGELFF. CDR3 nucleotides: TGTGCCAGCAGTTACCGTAGGACAGGAGCGAACACCGGGGAGCTGTTTTTT.

The chain joins TRBV5-5 to TRBJ2-7; TRBD1 agrees at 8 bases. J lost 6 bases, V lost 1 base, and 6 bases had no gene match. CDR1 is SGHKS, CDR2 YYEKEE, per germline (reference sequence). This CDR3 is 14 amino acids long. The CDR3 sequence: CASSLRPRGLEQYF. As DNA, the CDR3 is TGTGCCAGCAGCTTGAGACCCAGGGGGCTCGAGCAGTACTTC.

As for this clonotype: Given a much more abundant clone one base away, this may be a read error. The CDR3 sequence: CSVSDRGDYGCTF. The CDR3 bases are TGCAGCGTTTCCGACAGGGGGGACTATGGCTGCACCTTC. V and J are TRBV29-1 and TRBJ1-2; the match to TRBD1 covers 9 bases. Per germline, CDR1 SQVTM and CDR2 ANQGSEA. The CDR3 runs to 13 residues. The full variable domain, with the rest looked up from reference TRBV29-1 and TRBJ1-2, is SAVISQKPSRDICQRGTSLTIQCQVDSQVTMMFWYRQQPGQSLTLIATANQGSEATYESGFVIDKFPISRPNLTFSTLTVSNMSPEDSSIYLCSVSDRGDYGCTFGSGTRLTVV.

This clonotype appeared once. The rearrangement joins TRBV29-1 to TRBJ2-6; tentatively, D is TRBD2 (5 bases). V was pared by 3 bases and J by 4 bases, with 16 bases between. Germline loops: CDR1 SQVTM, CDR2 ANQGSEA. The CDR3 spans 16 residues. CDR3 nucleotides: TGCAGCGTTGATCACAAGAGGGCCACCGGGGCCAACGTCCTGACTTTC. Encoded protein: CSVDHKRATGANVLTF. The variable domain in full, with the rest retrieved from reference TRBV29-1 and TRBJ2-6, is SAVISQKPSRDICQRGTSLTIQCQVDSQVTMMFWYRQQPGQSLTLIATANQGSEATYESGFVIDKFPISRPNLTFSTLTVSNMSPEDSSIYLCSVDHKRATGANVLTFGAGSRLTVL.